One and the same sample provided the 4 T cell receptor beta chains below, sequenced in a study of CXCR3-negative and CXCR3-positive naive CD8 T cells. Study-level points and caveats: More hydrophobic TRB CDR3s were found in CXCR3-positive naive cells than in CXCR3-negative naive cells.

The antigens these receptors bind are not known. UMI-labeled 5' RACE yielded the TRB cDNA libraries. Using the 5' RACE reads, TCRdb records one entry per CDR3 protein without DNA. The sample's table shows about 150,000 distinct CDR3 sequences. Material for sequencing was naive CXCR3+ CD8+ T cells from blood. Subset denoted: CD45RO-CCR7+CD27+CD95- naive CD8+ T cells expressing CXCR3 (TNR3+). The receptors were gathered from a human donor in good health. Some clones in this sample may be carry-over from other donors' samples.

The chain carries TRBV21-1 and TRBJ2-7; TCRdb names TRBD1, which stays unverified in the absence of DNA. TRBV21-1 is classified as a pseudogene. The CDR3 is 14 amino acids. CDR3 sequence: CASSKGIRGYEQYF.

The chain has TRBV12-3 or TRBV12-4 and TRBJ2-1; TCRdb picks TRBD2, but there is no DNA to check that call. This CDR3 is built from 15 residues. CDR3 protein: CASSQQRGGSDEQFF.

This rearrangement joins TRBV4-1 to TRBJ2-7. The CDR3 sequence is 16 residues long. Germline CDR1 and CDR2: MGHRA and YSYEKL. The CDR3 here is CASSQEVGRVDYEQYF.

The chain combines TRBV6-5 with TRBJ2-1. The CDR3 extends over 14 amino acids. In germline, CDR1 is MNHEY, CDR2 SVGAGI. CDR3 residues: CASSYSFQSNEQFF.